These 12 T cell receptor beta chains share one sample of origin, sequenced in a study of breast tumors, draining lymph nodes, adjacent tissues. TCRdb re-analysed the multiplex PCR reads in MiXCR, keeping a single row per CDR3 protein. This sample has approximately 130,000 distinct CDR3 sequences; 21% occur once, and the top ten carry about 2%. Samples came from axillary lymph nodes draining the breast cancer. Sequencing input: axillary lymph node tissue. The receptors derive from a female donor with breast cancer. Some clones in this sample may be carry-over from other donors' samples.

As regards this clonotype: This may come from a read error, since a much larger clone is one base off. The chain's CDR3 is CASSLDRPPSYNEQLF. DNA for the CDR3: TGTGCCAGCAGCTTGGACAGACCCCCCTCCTACAATGAGCAGCTCTTC. V and J are TRBV7-9 and TRBJ2-1, with TRBD1 as a possible D gene (6 bases). The germline V gene has CDR1 SEHNR and CDR2 FQNEAQ (reference sequence). CDR3 length: 16 residues.

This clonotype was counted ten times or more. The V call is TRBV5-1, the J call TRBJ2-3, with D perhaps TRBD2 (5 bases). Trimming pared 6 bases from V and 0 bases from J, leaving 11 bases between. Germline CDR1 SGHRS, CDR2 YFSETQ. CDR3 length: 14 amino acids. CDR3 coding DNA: TGCGCCAGCACACTAGAAGATAGCACAGATACGCAGTATTTT. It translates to CASTLEDSTDTQYF.

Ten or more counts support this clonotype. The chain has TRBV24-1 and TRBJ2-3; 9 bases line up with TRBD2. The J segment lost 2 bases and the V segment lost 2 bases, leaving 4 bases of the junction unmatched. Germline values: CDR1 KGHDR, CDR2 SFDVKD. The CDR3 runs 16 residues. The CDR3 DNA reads TGTGCCACCAGTGATTCTATAGCGGGAGTCACAGATACGCAGTATTTT. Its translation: CATSDSIAGVTDTQYF.

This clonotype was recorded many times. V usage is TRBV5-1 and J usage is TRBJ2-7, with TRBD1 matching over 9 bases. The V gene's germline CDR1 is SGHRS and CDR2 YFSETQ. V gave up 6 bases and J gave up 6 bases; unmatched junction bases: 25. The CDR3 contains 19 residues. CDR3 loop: CASTLFNIDYRGRVSEQYF. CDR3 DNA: TGCGCCAGCACCCTCTTTAACATCGACTACAGGGGGCGCGTAAGCGAGCAGTACTTC.

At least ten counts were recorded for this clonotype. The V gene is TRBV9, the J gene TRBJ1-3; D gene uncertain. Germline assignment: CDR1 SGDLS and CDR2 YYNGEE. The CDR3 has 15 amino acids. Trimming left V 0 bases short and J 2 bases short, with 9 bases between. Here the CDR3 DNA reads TGTGCCAGCAGCGTAGTTGGGTTAGCTGGAAACACCATATATTTT. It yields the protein CASSVVGLAGNTIYF.

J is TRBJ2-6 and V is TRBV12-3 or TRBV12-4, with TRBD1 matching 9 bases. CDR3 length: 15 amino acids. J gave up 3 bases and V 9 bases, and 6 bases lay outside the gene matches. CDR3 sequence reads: CARRDRVDGANVLTF. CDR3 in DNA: TGTGCCAGACGGGACAGGGTGGATGGGGCCAACGTCCTGACTTTC.

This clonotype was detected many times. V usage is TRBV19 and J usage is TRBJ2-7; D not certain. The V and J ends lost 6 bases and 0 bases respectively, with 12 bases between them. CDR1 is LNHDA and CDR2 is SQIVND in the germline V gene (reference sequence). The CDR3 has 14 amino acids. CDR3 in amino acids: CASSPDRSSYEQYF. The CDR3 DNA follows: TGTGCCAGTAGCCCCGACCGGAGCTCCTACGAGCAGTACTTC.

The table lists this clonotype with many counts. CDR3 DNA sequence: TGCAGTGCTAGAGAAGGGGGGAGGTCCTTATACGAGCAGTACTTC. Translating it yields CSAREGGRSLYEQYF. V usage is TRBV20-1 and J usage is TRBJ2-7; D is tentatively TRBD1 or TRBD2 (6 bases each). The V gene lost 0 bases and the J gene lost 4 bases, with 16 bases spanning the gap. Germline V gene data show CDR1 as DFQATT and CDR2 as SNEGSKA (reference sequence). The CDR3 loop spans 15 amino acids.

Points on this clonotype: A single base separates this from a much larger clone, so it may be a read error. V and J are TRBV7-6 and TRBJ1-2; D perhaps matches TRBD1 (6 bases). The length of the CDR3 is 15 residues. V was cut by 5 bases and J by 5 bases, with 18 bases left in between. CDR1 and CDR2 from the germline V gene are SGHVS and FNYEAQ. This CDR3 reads CASSPGAGSGYGYTF. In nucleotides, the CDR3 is TGTGCCAGCAGCCCGGGGGCAGGCAGCGGGTATGGCTACACCTTC.

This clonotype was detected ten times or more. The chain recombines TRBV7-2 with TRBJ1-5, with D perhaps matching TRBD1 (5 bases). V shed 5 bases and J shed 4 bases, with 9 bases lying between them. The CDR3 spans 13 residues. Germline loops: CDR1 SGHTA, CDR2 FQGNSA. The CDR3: CASSLTANQPQHF. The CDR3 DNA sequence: TGTGCCAGCAGCCTGACAGCTAATCAGCCCCAGCATTTT.

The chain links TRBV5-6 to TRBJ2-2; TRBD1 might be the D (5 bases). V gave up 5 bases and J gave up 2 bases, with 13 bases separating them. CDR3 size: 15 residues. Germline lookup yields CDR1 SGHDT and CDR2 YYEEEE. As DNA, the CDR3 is TGTGCCAGCAGTGGGCCTGGGGCCAACACCGGGGAGCTGTTTTTT. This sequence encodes CASSGPGANTGELFF.

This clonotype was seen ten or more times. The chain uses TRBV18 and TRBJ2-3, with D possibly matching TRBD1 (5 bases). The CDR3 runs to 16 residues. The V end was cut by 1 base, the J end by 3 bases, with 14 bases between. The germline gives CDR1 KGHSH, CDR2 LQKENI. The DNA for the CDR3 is TGTGCCAGCTCACCACAAGGGGAACTCCCTACAGATACGCAGTATTTT. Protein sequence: CASSPQGELPTDTQYF.